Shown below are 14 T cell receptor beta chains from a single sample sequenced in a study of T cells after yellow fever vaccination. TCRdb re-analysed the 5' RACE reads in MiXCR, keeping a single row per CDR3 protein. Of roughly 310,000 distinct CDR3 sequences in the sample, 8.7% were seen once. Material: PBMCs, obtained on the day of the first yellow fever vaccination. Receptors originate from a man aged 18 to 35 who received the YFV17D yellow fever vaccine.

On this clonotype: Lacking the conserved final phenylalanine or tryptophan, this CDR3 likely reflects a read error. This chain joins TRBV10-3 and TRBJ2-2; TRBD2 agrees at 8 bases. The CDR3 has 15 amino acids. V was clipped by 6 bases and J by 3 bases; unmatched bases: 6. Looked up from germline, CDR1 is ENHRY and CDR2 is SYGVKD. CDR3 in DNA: TGTGCCATCAGGACGGGCGGGGGGTACACCGGGGAGCTGTTTTTA. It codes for CAIRTGGGYTGELFL.

The CDR3 spells CSVLEQNYNEQFF. The CDR3 DNA is TGCAGCGTTTTAGAACAGAACTACAATGAGCAGTTCTTC. The chain employs TRBV29-1 and TRBJ2-1; D uncertain. Germline V gives CDR1 SQVTM, CDR2 ANQGSEA. With 5 bases removed from V and 3 bases from J, the gap between germline ends came to 11 bases. This CDR3 contains 13 residues.

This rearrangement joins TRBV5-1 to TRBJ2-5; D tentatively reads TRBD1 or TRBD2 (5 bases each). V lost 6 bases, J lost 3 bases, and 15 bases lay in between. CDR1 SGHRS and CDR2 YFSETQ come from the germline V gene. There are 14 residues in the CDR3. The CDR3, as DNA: TGCGCCAGCACCCCCGGGGCTGGGAAAGAGACCCAGTACTTC. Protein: CASTPGAGKETQYF.

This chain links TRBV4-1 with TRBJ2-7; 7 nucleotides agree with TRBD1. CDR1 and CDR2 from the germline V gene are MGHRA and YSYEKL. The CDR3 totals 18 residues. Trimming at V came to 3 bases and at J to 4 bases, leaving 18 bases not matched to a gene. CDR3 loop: CASSHSGTAYSPLYEQYF. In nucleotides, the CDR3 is TGCGCCAGCAGCCATTCCGGGACAGCATATTCACCCCTATACGAGCAGTACTTC.

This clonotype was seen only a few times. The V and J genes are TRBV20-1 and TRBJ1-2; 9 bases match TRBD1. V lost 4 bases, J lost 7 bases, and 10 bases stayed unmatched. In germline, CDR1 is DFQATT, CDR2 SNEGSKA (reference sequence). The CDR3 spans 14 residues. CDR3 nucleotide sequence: TGCAGTGCTATTACAGGGGGCGCCGCTGGTGGCTACACCTTC. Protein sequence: CSAITGGAAGGYTF.

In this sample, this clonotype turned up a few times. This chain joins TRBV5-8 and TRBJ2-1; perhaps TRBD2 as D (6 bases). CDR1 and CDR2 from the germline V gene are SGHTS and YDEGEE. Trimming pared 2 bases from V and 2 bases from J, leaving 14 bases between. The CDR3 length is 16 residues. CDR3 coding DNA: TGTGCCAGCAGCTTATATAGCGGTGCCACCTACAATGAGCAGTTCTTC. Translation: CASSLYSGATYNEQFF.

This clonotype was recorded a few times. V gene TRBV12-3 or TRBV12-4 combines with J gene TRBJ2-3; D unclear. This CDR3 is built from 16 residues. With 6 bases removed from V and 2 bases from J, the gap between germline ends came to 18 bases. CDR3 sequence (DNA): TGTGCCAGCAGCCGGGTCCGCAACAGTGTCACAGATACGCAGTATTTT. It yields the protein CASSRVRNSVTDTQYF.

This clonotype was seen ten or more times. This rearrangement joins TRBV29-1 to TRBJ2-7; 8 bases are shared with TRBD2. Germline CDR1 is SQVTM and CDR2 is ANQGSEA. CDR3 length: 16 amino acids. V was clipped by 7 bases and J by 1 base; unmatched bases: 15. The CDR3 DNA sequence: TGCAGCGCCACTCGGGGGGGCGGGGGCGGATCCTACGAGCAGTACTTC. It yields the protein CSATRGGGGGSYEQYF.

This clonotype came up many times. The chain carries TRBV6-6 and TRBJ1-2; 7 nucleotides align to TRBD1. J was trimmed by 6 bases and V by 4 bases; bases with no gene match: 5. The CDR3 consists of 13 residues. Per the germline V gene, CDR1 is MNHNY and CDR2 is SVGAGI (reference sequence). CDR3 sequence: CASSSTGLDGYTF. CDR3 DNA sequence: TGTGCCAGCAGTTCGACAGGGCTCGATGGCTACACCTTC.

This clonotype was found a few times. The CDR3 coding sequence is TGCAGCGTTGAAGTGGTTCGCGGGGATCGAGAGACCCAGTACTTC. Encoded protein: CSVEVVRGDRETQYF. The chain is built from TRBV29-1 and TRBJ2-5, with a tentative D call TRBD2 (6 bases). CDR3 length: 15 residues. In germline, CDR1 is SQVTM, CDR2 ANQGSEA. V shed 1 base and J shed 4 bases, with 16 bases lying between them.

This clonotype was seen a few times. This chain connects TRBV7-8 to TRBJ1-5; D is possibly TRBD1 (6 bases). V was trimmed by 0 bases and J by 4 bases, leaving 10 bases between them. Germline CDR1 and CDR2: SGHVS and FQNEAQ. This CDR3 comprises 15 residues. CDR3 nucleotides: TGTGCCAGCAGCTTAGCGAGCAGGGGTAATCAGCCCCAGCATTTT. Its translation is CASSLASRGNQPQHF.

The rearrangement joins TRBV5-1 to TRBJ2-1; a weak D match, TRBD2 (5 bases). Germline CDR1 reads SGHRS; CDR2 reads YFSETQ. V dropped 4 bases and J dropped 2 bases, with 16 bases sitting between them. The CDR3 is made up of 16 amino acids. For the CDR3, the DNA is TGCGCCAGCAGCGCGGCACTCGGGAAGGCCTACAATGAGCAGTTCTTC. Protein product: CASSAALGKAYNEQFF.

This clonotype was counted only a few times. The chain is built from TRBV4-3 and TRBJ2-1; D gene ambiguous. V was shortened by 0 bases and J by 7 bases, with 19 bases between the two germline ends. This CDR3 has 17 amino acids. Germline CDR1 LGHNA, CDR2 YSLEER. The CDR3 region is CASSQDSVATLRNEQFF. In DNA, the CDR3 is TGCGCCAGCAGCCAAGATTCCGTGGCTACCCTGCGGAATGAGCAGTTCTTC.

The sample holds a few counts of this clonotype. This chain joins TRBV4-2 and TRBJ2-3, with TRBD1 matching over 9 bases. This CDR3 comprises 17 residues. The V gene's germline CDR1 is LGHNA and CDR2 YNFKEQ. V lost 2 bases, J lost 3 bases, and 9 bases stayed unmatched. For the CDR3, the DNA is TGTGCCAGCAGCCAATACCGGCCGGGACAGGGTACAGATACGCAGTATTTT. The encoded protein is CASSQYRPGQGTDTQYF.